This T cell receptor beta chain was recorded in a study of T cell responses to AZD1222 COVID-19 vaccine. Timing groups of about 4 and about 12 weeks for second doses were pooled. Germline values: CDR1 SGHVS, CDR2 FQNEAQ. With 3 bases clipped from V and 7 bases from J, the junction kept 13 bases outside the gene matches. The CDR3 is made up of 16 amino acids. Generated by immunoSEQ multiplex PCR, the TCRdb table keeps only in-frame clones and is missing some. The table has about 120,000 clones, around 83% seen once; the top ten hold about 3%. The study's findings and limits: Donors were chiefly white British, with a greater number of females, and clonal diversity was perhaps underestimated. No repertoire was sampled before or during the peak T cell response, only after it. Two doses of AZD1222 preceded a rise in Spike-specific TCR breadth and depth.

Details on this clone: Its antigen is undetermined.

The sample consisted of peripheral blood, taken 28 days after the second AZD1222 dose. The rearrangement joins TRBV7-8 to TRBJ1-2; 8 nucleotides line up with TRBD1. The clonotype comes from an adult who received the AZD1222 COVID-19 vaccine. The CDR3 nucleotides read TGTGCCAGCAGCTTGGAGAGGACAGGGTCTTCGGGTGGCTACACCTTC. This translates into CASSLERTGSSGGYTF.